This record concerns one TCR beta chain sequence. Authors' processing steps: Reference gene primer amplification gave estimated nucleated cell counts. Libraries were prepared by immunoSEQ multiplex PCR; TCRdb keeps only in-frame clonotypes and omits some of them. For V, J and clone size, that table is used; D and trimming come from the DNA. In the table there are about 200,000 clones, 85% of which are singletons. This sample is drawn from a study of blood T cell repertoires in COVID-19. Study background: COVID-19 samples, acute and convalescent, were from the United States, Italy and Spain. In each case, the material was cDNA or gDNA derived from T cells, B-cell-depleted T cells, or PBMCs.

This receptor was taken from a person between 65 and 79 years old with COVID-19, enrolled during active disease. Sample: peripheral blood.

This CDR3 reads CASSSLPGLAGGGRYNEQFF. The CDR3 DNA sequence: TGTGCCAGCAGTTCTCTACCGGGACTAGCGGGAGGCGGCCGCTACAATGAGCAGTTCTTC. This rearrangement joins TRBV28 to TRBJ2-1; TRBD2 agrees at 15 bases. The CDR3 covers 20 residues. The V gene's germline CDR1 is MDHEN and CDR2 SYDVKM. Trimming removed 4 bases from V and 3 bases from J; junction bases left unmatched: 13.